This entry describes one T cell receptor (beta chain). Antigen specificity is unknown. The data were taken from a study of T cells in Graves' hyperthyroidism and ophthalmopathy. The wider study: Peripheral blood was collected at initial diagnosis, before any treatment.

Germline V gene data show CDR1 as LNHNV and CDR2 as YYDKDF (reference sequence). V gave up 5 bases and J gave up 3 bases, with 17 bases separating them. This CDR3 is 16 amino acids long. Clinical symptoms, serum thyroxine and TRAb, thyroid ultrasound and orbital computed tomography together formed the diagnostic basis. Fresh peripheral blood, about 9.3 ml, yielded the PBMCs. Overall study findings and caveats: Separating ophthalmopathy from stable hyperthyroidism was achieved by a 13 V-J model.

Amplification yielded TCR beta CDR3 regions, with RNA transcripts as the source. During a first-round RT-PCR of the TCR CDR3, the HTBI primer set was used. MiXCR was run by TCRdb on the multiplex PCR reads, yielding one entry per CDR3 protein. This sample has about 640,000 distinct CDR3 sequences; under 25% occur once, and the top ten carry roughly 30%. Sequenced input: blood. The V call is TRBV15, the J call TRBJ1-5; D call uncertain. The clonotype originates from a man aged 30 to 45 with Graves' ophthalmopathy. The CDR3 DNA follows: TGTGCCACCAGCGGAACGGACGGTACAAACAATCAGCCCCAGCATTTT. This codes for CATSGTDGTNNQPQHF.